This TCR beta chain was retrieved from a study of T cell responses to AZD1222 COVID-19 vaccine. General study results and limits: Donors skewed white British and female; clonal diversity was possibly underestimated. Two doses of AZD1222 preceded a rise in Spike-specific TCR breadth and depth.

Germline CDR1 MNHEY, CDR2 SVGEGT. The CDR3 runs 16 residues. Trimming took 2 bases from V and 0 from J; bases not matched to a gene: 4. Concerning this clone itself: Its antigen is not known.

This table comes from immunoSEQ multiplex PCR, and its TCRdb copy is limited to in-frame clones, with some not included. The data contain roughly 130,000 clones, about 86% of them singletons. The source material was peripheral blood, sampled on day 0 of AZD1222 vaccination. The chain uses TRBV6-2 or TRBV6-3 and TRBJ2-3; 8 bases line up with TRBD2. The receptor comes from an adult in good health. The CDR3 sequence is CASSYGAGASTDTQYF. The CDR3, as DNA: TGTGCCAGCAGTTACGGAGCGGGGGCTAGCACAGATACGCAGTATTTT.